These T cell receptor beta chains were read from a single sample in a study of blood T cell repertoires in COVID-19. The assay was immunoSEQ multiplex PCR, and TCRdb's table has in-frame clones only and misses some. The top ten clones hold 25% of a sample with roughly 87,000 clones, about 83% of them seen once. Sample: peripheral blood. The receptors come from a human donor in a cohort sampled during active COVID-19. Both conserved end residues are trimmed from each CDR3. D genes are given only for firm matches.

TRBV7-7	.	TRBJ2-1	ASSRDFYNEQF
TRBV11-2	TRBD2	TRBJ2-7	ASSPGGGFNSYEQY
TRBV18	TRBD1	TRBJ1-5	ASSPGTEQQPQH
TRBV4-3	.	TRBJ1-2	ASSQSPGDYGGYT
TRBV7-2	.	TRBJ2-2	ASSPGTTNTGELF
TRBV7-3	TRBD1	TRBJ1-2	ASRQGQGDGYT
TRBV11-3	TRBD1	TRBJ2-7	ASSPPGQGNEQY
TRBV10-2	.	TRBJ1-1	ASRSPGGSNTEAF
TRBV27	.	TRBJ1-1	ASSPYGGMNTEAF
TRBV6-2/TRBV6-3	.	TRBJ1-1	ASSYSGETGAF
TRBV7-8	TRBD1	TRBJ2-7	ASSLNPDRGYEQY
TRBV5-1	TRBD2	TRBJ2-2	ASSLEGLAGYTGELF
TRBV12-5	.	TRBJ2-2	ASGLGTSSTGELF
TRBV6-4	TRBD1	TRBJ1-4	ASSRPKQGAGEKLF
TRBV9	TRBD2	TRBJ2-1	ASSAGIAGDVLNEQF
TRBV7-6	.	TRBJ2-5	ASSLYRETQY
TRBV6-2/TRBV6-3	.	TRBJ1-1	ASSYGQTNTEAF
TRBV5-1	.	TRBJ2-5	ASSSQGQETQY
TRBV5-6	.	TRBJ1-5	ASSEHSNQPQH
TRBV5-1	TRBD1	TRBJ2-5	ASKLTGGQETQY
TRBV24-1	.	TRBJ2-3	ATSDPSGTDTQY
TRBV5-1	TRBD2	TRBJ2-3	ASSRGESTSTDTQY
TRBV30	TRBD1	TRBJ1-2	AWEGANYGYT
TRBV5-6	.	TRBJ1-6	ASSLDGSSYNSPLH
TRBV12-3/TRBV12-4	.	TRBJ2-1	ASTPPSNEQF
TRBV5-6	.	TRBJ1-5	ASSFSPGPQH
TRBV12-3/TRBV12-4	.	TRBJ1-1	ASSLGELKGAF
TRBV13	TRBD1	TRBJ2-7	ASSLGGQGAREQY
TRBV27	.	TRBJ2-5	ASSLSQGPQY
TRBV3-1/TRBV3-2	TRBD1	TRBJ1-1	ASSQLNPTGVAF
TRBV19	.	TRBJ1-6	ASSPEGSYNSPLH
TRBV7-2	.	TRBJ1-5	ASSLAAVRDQPQH
TRBV7-7	.	TRBJ2-5	ASSPAPVAGPQETQY
TRBV7-9	.	TRBJ2-1	ASSLALQIKNEQF
TRBV18	TRBD1	TRBJ2-2	ASSPTGTGPTGELF
TRBV5-6	.	TRBJ2-1	ASSTFWGDNEQF
TRBV6-5	.	TRBJ2-7	ATQDRLYEQY
TRBV11-3	.	TRBJ1-3	ASSETLSGNTIY
TRBV6-5	TRBD1	TRBJ2-7	ASSLSRTGVGEQY
TRBV6-2/TRBV6-3	.	TRBJ2-1	ASSPNYNEQF
TRBV11-2	.	TRBJ2-1	ASSLIGGDEQF
TRBV11-3	.	TRBJ1-5	ASSPQRLDNQPQH
TRBV10-3	.	TRBJ2-1	AISRGGDNEQF
TRBV11-1	.	TRBJ1-5	ASSPGRGSNQPQH
TRBV1	.	TRBJ2-7	TSSLVRDSSSYEQY
TRBV5-1	.	TRBJ2-5	ASSPQALETQY
TRBV6-2/TRBV6-3	TRBD1	TRBJ2-5	ASSYWDRAGETQY
TRBV6-5	.	TRBJ1-5	ASRDGNTPNQPQH
TRBV7-9	.	TRBJ1-1	ASSRQINTEAF
TRBV7-3	TRBD1	TRBJ2-5	ASSLQGEETQY
TRBV7-2	.	TRBJ1-4	ASSLVQTATNEKLF
TRBV3-1/TRBV3-2	.	TRBJ2-7	ASSRRSYEQY